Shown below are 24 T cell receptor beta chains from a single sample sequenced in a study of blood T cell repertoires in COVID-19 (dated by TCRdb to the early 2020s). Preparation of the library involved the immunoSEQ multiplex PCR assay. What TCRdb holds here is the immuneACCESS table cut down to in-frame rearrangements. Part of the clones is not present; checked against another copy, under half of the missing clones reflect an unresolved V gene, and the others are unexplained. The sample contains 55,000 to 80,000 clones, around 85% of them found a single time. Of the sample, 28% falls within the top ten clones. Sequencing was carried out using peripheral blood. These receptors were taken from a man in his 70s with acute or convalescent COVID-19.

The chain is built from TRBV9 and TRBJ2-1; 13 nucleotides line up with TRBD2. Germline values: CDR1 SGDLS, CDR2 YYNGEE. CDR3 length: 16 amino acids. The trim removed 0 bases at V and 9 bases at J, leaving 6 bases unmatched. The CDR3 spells CASSVDIGLAGVEQFF. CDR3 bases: TGTGCCAGCAGCGTAGATATAGGACTAGCGGGAGTTGAGCAGTTCTTC.

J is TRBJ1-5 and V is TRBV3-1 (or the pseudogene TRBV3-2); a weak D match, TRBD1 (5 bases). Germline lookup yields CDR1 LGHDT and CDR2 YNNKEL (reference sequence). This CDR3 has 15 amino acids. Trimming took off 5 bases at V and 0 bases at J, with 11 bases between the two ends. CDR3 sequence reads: CASSLTAVSNQPQHF. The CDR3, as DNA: TGTGCCAGCAGCTTGACAGCTGTTAGCAATCAGCCCCAGCATTTT.

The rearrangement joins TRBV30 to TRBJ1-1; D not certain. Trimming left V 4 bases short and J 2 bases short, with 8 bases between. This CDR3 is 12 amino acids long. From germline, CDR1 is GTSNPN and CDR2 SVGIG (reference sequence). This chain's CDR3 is CAWMGENTEAFF. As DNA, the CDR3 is TGTGCCTGGATGGGAGAAAACACTGAAGCTTTCTTT.

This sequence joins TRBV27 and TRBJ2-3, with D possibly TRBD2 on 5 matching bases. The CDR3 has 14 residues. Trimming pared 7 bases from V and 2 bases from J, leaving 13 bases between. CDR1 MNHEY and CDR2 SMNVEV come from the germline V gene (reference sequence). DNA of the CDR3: TGTGCCAGCACCCCCTCCGGGGTCACAGATACGCAGTATTTT. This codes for CASTPSGVTDTQYF.

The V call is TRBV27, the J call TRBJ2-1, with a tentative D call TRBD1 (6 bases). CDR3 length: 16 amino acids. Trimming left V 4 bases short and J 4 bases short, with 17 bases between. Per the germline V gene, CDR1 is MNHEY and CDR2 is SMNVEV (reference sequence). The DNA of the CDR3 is TGTGCCAGCAGTTCACCGGACAGTCCGGGATACAATGAGCAGTTCTTC. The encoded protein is CASSSPDSPGYNEQFF.

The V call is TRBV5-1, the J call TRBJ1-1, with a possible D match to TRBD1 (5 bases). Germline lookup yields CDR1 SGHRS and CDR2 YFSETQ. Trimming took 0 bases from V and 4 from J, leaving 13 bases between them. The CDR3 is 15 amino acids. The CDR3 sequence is CASSLAAGESTEAFF. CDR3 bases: TGCGCCAGCAGCTTGGCTGCGGGGGAATCCACTGAAGCTTTCTTT.

In DNA, the CDR3 is TGTGCCAGCAGCTTAGAAGGGGCCTATGGCTACACCTTC. Translation: CASSLEGAYGYTF. The V call is TRBV7-6, the J call TRBJ1-2; possibly TRBD1 for D (5 bases). Germline V gene sequence: CDR1 SGHVS, CDR2 FNYEAQ. The CDR3 runs to 13 residues. The ends were cut back, 1 base at V and 4 bases at J, with 7 bases in the middle.

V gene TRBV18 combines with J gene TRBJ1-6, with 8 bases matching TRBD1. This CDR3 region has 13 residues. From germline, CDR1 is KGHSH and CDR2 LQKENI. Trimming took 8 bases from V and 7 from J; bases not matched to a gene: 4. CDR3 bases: TGTGCCAGCGACAGGGGAATGAATTCACCCCTCCACTTT. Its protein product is CASDRGMNSPLHF.

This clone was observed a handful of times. The CDR3 region has the DNA TGCGCCAGCAGCCGAGCCGGGACTAGCGGCTACGAGCAGTACTTC. This encodes CASSRAGTSGYEQYF. V gene TRBV4-3 combines with J gene TRBJ2-7; TRBD2 matches at 11 bases. J was trimmed by 3 bases and V by 4 bases; bases with no gene match: 5. The CDR3 totals 15 residues. Germline V lookup: CDR1 LGHNA, CDR2 YSLEER.

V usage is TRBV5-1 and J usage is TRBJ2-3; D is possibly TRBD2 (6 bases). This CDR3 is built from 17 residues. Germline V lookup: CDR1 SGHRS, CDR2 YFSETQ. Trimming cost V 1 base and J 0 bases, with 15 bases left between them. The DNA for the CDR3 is TGCGCCAGCAGCTTGACGGGTGGGGGAGGCAGCACAGATACGCAGTATTTT. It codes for CASSLTGGGGSTDTQYF.

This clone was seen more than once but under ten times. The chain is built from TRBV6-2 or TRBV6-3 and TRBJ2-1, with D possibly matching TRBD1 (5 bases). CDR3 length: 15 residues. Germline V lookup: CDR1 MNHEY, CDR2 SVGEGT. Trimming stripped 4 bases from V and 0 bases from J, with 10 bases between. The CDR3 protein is CASSSQGGSYNEQFF. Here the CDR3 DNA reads TGTGCCAGCAGTTCTCAGGGCGGCTCCTACAATGAGCAGTTCTTC.

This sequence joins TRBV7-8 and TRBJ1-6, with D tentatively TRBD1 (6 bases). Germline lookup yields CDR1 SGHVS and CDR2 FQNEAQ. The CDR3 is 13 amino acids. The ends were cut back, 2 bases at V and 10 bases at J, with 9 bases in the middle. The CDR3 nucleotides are TGTGCCAGCAGCTTAACAGGGCAATCACCCCTCCACTTT. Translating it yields CASSLTGQSPLHF.

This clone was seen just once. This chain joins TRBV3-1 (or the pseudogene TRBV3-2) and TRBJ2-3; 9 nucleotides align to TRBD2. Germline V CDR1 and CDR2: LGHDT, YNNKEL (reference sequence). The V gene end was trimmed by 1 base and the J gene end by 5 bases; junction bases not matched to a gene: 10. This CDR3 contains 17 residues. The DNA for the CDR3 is TGTGCCAGCAGCCAAGGAGGGCGGGAGGGCCTTGGAGATACGCAGTATTTT. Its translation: CASSQGGREGLGDTQYF.

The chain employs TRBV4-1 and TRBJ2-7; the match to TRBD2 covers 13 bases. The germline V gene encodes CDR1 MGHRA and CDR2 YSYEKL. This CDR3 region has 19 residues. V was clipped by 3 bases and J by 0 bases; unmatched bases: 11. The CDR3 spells CASSQGLGLAGASSYEQYF. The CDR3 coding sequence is TGCGCCAGCAGCCAGGGCCTCGGACTAGCGGGAGCCTCCTCCTACGAGCAGTACTTC.

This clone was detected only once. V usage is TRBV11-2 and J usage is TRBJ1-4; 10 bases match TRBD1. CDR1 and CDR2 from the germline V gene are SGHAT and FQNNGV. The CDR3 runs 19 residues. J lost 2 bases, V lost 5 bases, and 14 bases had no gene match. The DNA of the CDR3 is TGTGCCAGCAGCATAGGGACAGGGGTTTTTCAAAGCACTAATGAAAAACTGTTTTTT. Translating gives CASSIGTGVFQSTNEKLFF.

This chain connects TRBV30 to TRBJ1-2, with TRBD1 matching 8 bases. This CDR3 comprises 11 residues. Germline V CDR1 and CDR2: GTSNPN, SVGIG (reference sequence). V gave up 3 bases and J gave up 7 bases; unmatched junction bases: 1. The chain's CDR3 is CAWRTGAGYTF. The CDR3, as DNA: TGTGCCTGGAGGACAGGGGCTGGCTACACCTTC.

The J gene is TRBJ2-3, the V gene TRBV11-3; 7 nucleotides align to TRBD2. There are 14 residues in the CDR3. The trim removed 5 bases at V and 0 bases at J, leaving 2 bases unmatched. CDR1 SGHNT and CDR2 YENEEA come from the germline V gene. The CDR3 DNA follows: TGTGCCAGCAGCCCCGGGAGGAGCACAGATACGCAGTATTTT. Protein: CASSPGRSTDTQYF.

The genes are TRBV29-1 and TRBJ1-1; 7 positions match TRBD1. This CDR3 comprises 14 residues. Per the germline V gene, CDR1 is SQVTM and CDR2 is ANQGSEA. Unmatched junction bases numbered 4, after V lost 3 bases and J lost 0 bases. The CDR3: CSVDPTGVNTEAFF. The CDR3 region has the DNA TGCAGCGTTGATCCAACAGGGGTGAACACTGAAGCTTTCTTT.

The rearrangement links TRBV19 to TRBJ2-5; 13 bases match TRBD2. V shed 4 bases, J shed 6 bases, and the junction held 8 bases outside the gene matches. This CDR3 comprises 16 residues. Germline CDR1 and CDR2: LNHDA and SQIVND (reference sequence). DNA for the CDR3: TGTGCCAGTAGTACAGCCGGGACTAGCGGGGTGAAGACCCAGTACTTC. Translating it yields CASSTAGTSGVKTQYF.

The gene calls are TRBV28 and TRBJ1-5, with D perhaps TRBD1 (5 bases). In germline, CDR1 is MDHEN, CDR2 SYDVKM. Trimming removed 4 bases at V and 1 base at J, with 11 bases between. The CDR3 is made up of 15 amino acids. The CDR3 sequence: CASSSREMSNQPQHF. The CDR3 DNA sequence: TGTGCCAGCAGTTCCAGGGAAATGAGCAATCAGCCCCAGCATTTT.

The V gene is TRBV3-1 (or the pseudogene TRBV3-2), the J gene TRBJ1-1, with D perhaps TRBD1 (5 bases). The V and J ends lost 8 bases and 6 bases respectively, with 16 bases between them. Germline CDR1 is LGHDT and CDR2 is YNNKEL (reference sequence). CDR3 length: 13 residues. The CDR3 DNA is TGTGCCAGCGGAGGGACCGACGGGTCTGAAGCTTTCTTT. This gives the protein CASGGTDGSEAFF.

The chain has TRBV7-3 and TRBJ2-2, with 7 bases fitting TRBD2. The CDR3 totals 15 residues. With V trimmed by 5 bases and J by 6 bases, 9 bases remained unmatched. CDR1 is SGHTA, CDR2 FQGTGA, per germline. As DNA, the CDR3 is TGTGCCAGCAGCCCCCCGGGAGGTGGAGCCGGGGAGCTGTTTTTT. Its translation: CASSPPGGGAGELFF.

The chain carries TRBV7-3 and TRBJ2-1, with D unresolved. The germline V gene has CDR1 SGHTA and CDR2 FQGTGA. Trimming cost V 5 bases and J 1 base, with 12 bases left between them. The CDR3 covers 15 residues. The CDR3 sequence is CASSVVVTSYNEQFF. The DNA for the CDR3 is TGTGCCAGCAGCGTGGTGGTTACTTCCTACAATGAGCAGTTCTTC.

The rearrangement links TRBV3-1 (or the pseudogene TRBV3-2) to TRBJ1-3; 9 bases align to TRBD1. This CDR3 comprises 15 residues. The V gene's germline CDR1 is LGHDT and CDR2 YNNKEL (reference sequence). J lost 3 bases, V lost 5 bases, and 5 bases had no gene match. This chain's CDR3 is CASSTQGARGNTIYF. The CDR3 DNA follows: TGTGCCAGCAGCACACAGGGGGCGCGTGGAAACACCATATATTTT.